Each of the 3 T cell receptor beta chains below was sequenced from the same sample in a study of tumor-infiltrating lymphocytes in primary liver carcinoma. TCR beta cDNA was made from approximately 500 ng total RNA with a constant-region primer. Investigators got TCR beta libraries out of three nested multiplex PCR rounds, done with slightly modified ARM-PCR. TRBV1-TRBV30 forward primers paired with a C-beta reverse primer were used in the first two PCR rounds, which ran about 11 cycles each. TCRdb reprocessed the multiplex PCR reads with MiXCR, giving one entry per CDR3 protein. The sample includes roughly 120,000 distinct CDR3 sequences, about 59% seen only once; the top ten take around 9.7%. Taking about 18-30 mg of unsorted bulk tissue, the authors co-extracted RNA and DNA. The sample comprised liver tumor tissue from sampling region 1. Indicated subset: tumor region T1, superior pole. These receptors were taken from a woman aged 55-75 years with primary liver carcinoma and hepatitis B virus infection.

This clonotype was recorded at least ten times. In DNA, the CDR3 is TGTGCCAGCAGTTACTCCGATGGATGGCGCGAGCAGTACTTC. Translation gives CASSYSDGWREQYF. V is TRBV6-2 or TRBV6-3 and J is TRBJ2-7; no clear D. The CDR3 sequence is 14 residues long. The V and J ends lost 0 bases and 6 bases respectively, with 12 bases between them. The germline V gene encodes CDR1 MNHEY and CDR2 SVGEGT.

This clonotype has just a few counts. Given a much more abundant clone one base away, this may be a read error. CDR3 sequence reads: CASSGDPEETQYF. In nucleotides, the CDR3 is TGTGCCAGCAGTGGAGACCCAGAAGAGACCCAGTACTTC. This sequence joins TRBV6-1 and TRBJ2-5; D is ambiguous. The CDR3 runs to 13 residues. The ends were cut back, 4 bases at V and 3 bases at J, with 9 bases in the middle. CDR1 and CDR2 from the germline V gene are MNHNS and SASEGT.

Note on this clonotype: This may be a read error, as it is one base from a much larger clone. This rearrangement joins TRBV12-3 or TRBV12-4 to TRBJ1-5; possibly TRBD1 for D (6 bases). The CDR3 covers 15 residues. In DNA form, the CDR3 reads TGTACCAGCAGTTCCCGACAGGTTAGCAATCAGCCCCAGCATTTT. It specifies CTSSSRQVSNQPQHF.